These 24 T cell receptor beta chains came from one sample sequenced in a study of blood T cell repertoires in COVID-19. This table comes from immunoSEQ multiplex PCR, and its TCRdb copy is limited to in-frame clones, with some not included. Here the sample spans fewer than 200,000 clones, roughly four fifths being singletons. What was sequenced was peripheral blood. These receptor sequences come from a woman in her 40s with COVID-19, enrolled during active disease.

The chain uses TRBV30 and TRBJ1-2; 7 nucleotides line up with TRBD1. V lost 4 bases to trimming and J lost 7 bases; unmatched junction nucleotides: 9. This CDR3 has 13 amino acids. The germline CDR1 and CDR2 sequences are GTSNPN and SVGIG (reference sequence). The CDR3 spells CAWNSQGGGGYTF. CDR3 DNA: TGTGCCTGGAACAGCCAGGGGGGAGGTGGCTACACCTTC.

CDR3 sequence reads: CASNSAPGGTLAGANVLTF. The CDR3 DNA follows: TGTGCCAGCAACTCCGCACCCGGGGGGACCTTAGCCGGGGCCAACGTCCTGACTTTC. This chain uses TRBV7-2 with TRBJ2-6; 7 positions agree with TRBD2. The CDR3 contains 19 residues. In germline, CDR1 is SGHTA, CDR2 FQGNSA. V was clipped by 7 bases and J by 4 bases; unmatched bases: 19.

The rearrangement uses TRBV7-2 and TRBJ2-7; 8 bases fit TRBD2. CDR1 is SGHTA, CDR2 FQGNSA, per germline. The CDR3 consists of 14 residues. The junction had 5 bases not matched to a gene; V was cut back by 5 bases and J by 2 bases. The CDR3 nucleotides are TGTGCCAGCAGCCCCGGACTAGCAGCCTACGAGCAGTACTTC. This encodes CASSPGLAAYEQYF. The entire variable domain, with the rest obtained from reference TRBV7-2 and TRBJ2-7, is as follows: GAGVSQSPSNKVTEKGKDVELRCDPISGHTALYWYRQSLGQGLEFLIYFQGNSAPDKSGLPSDRFSAERTGGSVSTLTIQRTQQEDSAVYLCASSPGLAAYEQYFGPGTRLTVT.

This clone has only a few counts. V and J are TRBV4-2 and TRBJ2-2; D is perhaps TRBD1 (5 bases). The CDR3 extends over 15 amino acids. Trimming took off 0 bases at V and 4 bases at J, with 9 bases between the two ends. The germline CDR1 and CDR2 sequences are LGHNA and YNFKEQ. CDR3 sequence: CASSQDPQGTGELFF. CDR3 DNA: TGTGCCAGCAGCCAAGATCCCCAGGGCACCGGGGAGCTGTTTTTT.

The rearrangement joins TRBV6-5 to TRBJ2-2, with 10 nucleotides matching TRBD1. This CDR3 has 15 residues. Trimming cost V 6 bases and J 6 bases; bases outside gene matches: 7. CDR1 is MNHEY and CDR2 is SVGAGI in the germline V gene. CDR3 in DNA: TGTGCCAGCAGAACGGGACAGGGGAAATCCGGGGAGCTGTTTTTT. Amino acids: CASRTGQGKSGELFF.

The CDR3: CASSGSAGFDEQFF. CDR3 DNA sequence: TGTGCCAGCAGCGGGTCAGCAGGGTTCGATGAGCAGTTCTTC. V gene TRBV28 combines with J gene TRBJ2-1; D possibly corresponds to TRBD1 (5 bases). This CDR3 is built from 14 residues. CDR1 and CDR2 from the germline V gene are MDHEN and SYDVKM. V lost 6 bases and J 8 bases, leaving 17 bases between the germline ends.

The chain has TRBV3-1 (or the pseudogene TRBV3-2) and TRBJ2-3; D unresolved. The germline V gene encodes CDR1 LGHDT and CDR2 YNNKEL (reference sequence). CDR3 size: 12 residues. V lost 1 base to trimming and J lost 4 bases, with 3 bases between them. CDR3 in amino acids: CASSQGADTQYF. The CDR3 region has the DNA TGTGCCAGCAGCCAAGGCGCAGATACGCAGTATTTT.

This chain uses TRBV28 with TRBJ2-3; 11 nucleotides match TRBD2. From germline, CDR1 is MDHEN and CDR2 SYDVKM. V was clipped by 5 bases and J by 5 bases; unmatched bases: 12. The CDR3 loop spans 17 amino acids. This CDR3 is CASSQLGLAELGDTQYF. CDR3 in DNA: TGTGCCAGCAGTCAGTTGGGACTAGCGGAACTGGGAGATACGCAGTATTTT.

The chain combines TRBV28 with TRBJ1-2; TRBD1 matches 7 bases. CDR1 is MDHEN and CDR2 is SYDVKM in the germline V gene. This CDR3 contains 15 residues. Trimming cost V 5 bases and J 4 bases; bases outside gene matches: 10. Here the CDR3 reads CASSHRGDRSYGYTF. The CDR3 DNA is TGTGCCAGCAGTCATCGTGGGGACAGATCCTATGGCTACACCTTC.

The V and J genes are TRBV19 and TRBJ1-2; tentative D call: TRBD1 (6 bases). Trimming took 7 bases from V and 6 from J, leaving 18 bases between them. Germline assignment: CDR1 LNHDA and CDR2 SQIVND (reference sequence). CDR3 length: 14 residues. In DNA form, the CDR3 reads TGTGCCAGTAACACAGGGCCCTATGGGAATGGCTACACCTTC. Its translation is CASNTGPYGNGYTF. The variable domain in full, completed from reference TRBV19 and TRBJ1-2, reads DGGITQSPKYLFRKEGQNVTLSCEQNLNHDAMYWYRQDPGQGLRLIYYSQIVNDFQKGDIAEGYSVSREKKESFPLTVTSAQKNPTAFYLCASNTGPYGNGYTFGSGTRLTVV.

A few counts support this clone. The chain is built from TRBV27 and TRBJ2-1, with D possibly being TRBD1 (6 bases). This CDR3 is 17 amino acids long. V shed 3 bases and J shed 0 bases, with 15 bases lying between them. Germline V gene sequence: CDR1 MNHEY, CDR2 SMNVEV (reference sequence). CDR3 protein: CASSFFRTDSSYNEQFF. In nucleotides, the CDR3 is TGTGCCAGCAGTTTTTTCAGGACAGATAGCTCCTACAATGAGCAGTTCTTC.

The J gene is TRBJ1-5, the V gene TRBV5-6, with D uncertain. The CDR3 totals 12 residues. The ends were cut back, 4 bases at V and 5 bases at J, with 7 bases in the middle. Germline values: CDR1 SGHDT, CDR2 YYEEEE. CDR3 in amino acids: CASSLPDQPQHF. CDR3 DNA: TGTGCCAGCAGCCTACCTGATCAGCCCCAGCATTTT.

The chain couples TRBV9 to TRBJ2-7; TRBD2 aligns across 13 bases. Germline V lookup: CDR1 SGDLS, CDR2 YYNGEE. There are 18 residues in the CDR3. After removal of 4 bases from V and 2 bases from J, the junction contained 12 bases not matched to a gene. CDR3 bases: TGTGCCAGCAGCCCAGGGACTAGCGGGACGTTTCCTCCCTACGAGCAGTACTTC. As protein: CASSPGTSGTFPPYEQYF. Drawing the rest from reference TRBV9 and TRBJ2-7, the complete variable domain is DSGVTQTPKHLITATGQRVTLRCSPRSGDLSVYWYQQSLDQGLQFLIQYYNGEERAKGNILERFSAQQFPDLHSELNLSSLELGDSALYFCASSPGTSGTFPPYEQYFGPGTRLTVT.

This clone was recorded once. V and J are TRBV29-1 and TRBJ1-4, with no clear D. CDR3 size: 12 residues. The V end lost 4 bases, the J end lost 4 bases, and 7 bases lay between the germline ends. In germline, CDR1 is SQVTM, CDR2 ANQGSEA. CDR3: CSVVSLNEKLFF. CDR3 nucleotide sequence: TGCAGCGTTGTTAGCCTTAATGAAAAACTGTTTTTT.

This chain joins TRBV5-5 and TRBJ2-3, with D unresolved. The germline V and J ends were trimmed by 5 bases and 6 bases, with 13 bases remaining between them. The length of the CDR3 is 13 residues. Germline lookup yields CDR1 SGHKS and CDR2 YYEKEE (reference sequence). CDR3 nucleotide sequence: TGTGCCAGCAGTCCAACTCCGAGCGATACGCAGTATTTT. It specifies CASSPTPSDTQYF.

The rearrangement joins TRBV13 to TRBJ2-7; 9 nucleotides match TRBD1. Germline assignment: CDR1 PRHDT and CDR2 FYEKMQ (reference sequence). V shed 5 bases and J 5 bases; nucleotides not matched to a gene: 7. This CDR3 contains 14 residues. The CDR3 nucleotides are TGTGCCAGCAGCGCCGGGACAGGGTACAACGAGCAGTACGTC. Encoded protein: CASSAGTGYNEQYV.

J is TRBJ1-2 and V is TRBV29-1, with TRBD1 matching 7 bases. Germline V lookup: CDR1 SQVTM, CDR2 ANQGSEA. V dropped 4 bases and J dropped 6; count of bases not matched to a gene: 11. The CDR3 sequence is 14 residues long. CDR3 bases: TGCAGCGTTGTGATCCCGACAGGGAAACATGGCTACACCTTC. Amino acids: CSVVIPTGKHGYTF. Based on the CDR3 plus reference TRBV29-1 and TRBJ1-2, the full variable domain is SAVISQKPSRDICQRGTSLTIQCQVDSQVTMMFWYRQQPGQSLTLIATANQGSEATYESGFVIDKFPISRPNLTFSTLTVSNMSPEDSSIYLCSVVIPTGKHGYTFGSGTRLTVV.

The rearrangement links TRBV6-5 to TRBJ2-2; 12 bases align to TRBD1. This CDR3 is built from 14 residues. Trimming removed 10 bases from V and 7 bases from J; junction bases left unmatched: 7. Germline V gene sequence: CDR1 MNHEY, CDR2 SVGAGI. The CDR3 here is CAIPGQGAGGELFF. The DNA of the CDR3 is TGTGCCATTCCGGGACAGGGGGCCGGCGGGGAGCTGTTTTTT.

This chain uses TRBV28 with TRBJ1-3; 7 bases are shared with TRBD1. This CDR3 spans 15 amino acids. Germline trimming cut 5 bases from V and 0 bases from J; bases unmatched to any gene: 4. Germline CDR1 and CDR2: MDHEN and SYDVKM. CDR3 bases: TGTGCCAGCAGTGAGAGGGACAGCTCTGGAAACACCATATATTTT. Translated: CASSERDSSGNTIYF.

The sample holds a few counts of this clone. This sequence joins TRBV27 and TRBJ2-4; 9 bases line up with TRBD1. The CDR3 covers 15 residues. Germline V gene data show CDR1 as MNHEY and CDR2 as SMNVEV (reference sequence). The J segment lost 0 bases and the V segment lost 8 bases, leaving 5 bases of the junction unmatched. Here the CDR3 reads CASRDRALAKNIQYF. CDR3 nucleotide sequence: TGTGCCAGCCGGGACAGGGCCCTAGCCAAAAACATTCAGTACTTC.

The chain is built from TRBV5-4 and TRBJ2-3; TRBD2 matches at 9 bases. Germline V CDR1 and CDR2: SGHNT, YYREEE (reference sequence). The V gene end was trimmed by 3 bases and the J gene end by 6 bases; junction bases not matched to a gene: 2. The CDR3 is 13 residues long. CDR3 in amino acids: CASSSGTSDTQYF. CDR3 in DNA: TGTGCCAGCAGCTCAGGGACTAGCGATACGCAGTATTTT.

The rearrangement uses TRBV3-1 (or the pseudogene TRBV3-2) and TRBJ2-5; D remains unclear. Germline V gives CDR1 LGHDT, CDR2 YNNKEL (reference sequence). The CDR3 has 17 residues. V was trimmed by 3 bases and J by 2 bases, leaving 19 bases between them. In DNA form, the CDR3 reads TGTGCCAGCAGCCAGCCGGGTGGTAGGTTCACTCAAGAGACCCAGTACTTC. Its protein product is CASSQPGGRFTQETQYF.

V is TRBV18 and J is TRBJ1-3; the D gene is possibly TRBD1 (6 bases). Per the germline V gene, CDR1 is KGHSH and CDR2 is LQKENI. The CDR3 totals 16 residues. V gave up 1 base and J gave up 0 bases, with 10 bases separating them. The CDR3 bases are TGTGCCAGCTCACCACGAGGACAGAGCTCTGGAAACACCATATATTTT. Translating gives CASSPRGQSSGNTIYF. The variable domain in full, with the rest retrieved from reference TRBV18 and TRBJ1-3, is NAGVMQNPRHLVRRRGQEARLRCSPMKGHSHVYWYRQLPEEGLKFMVYLQKENIIDESGMPKERFSAEFPKEGPSILRIQQVVRGDSAAYFCASSPRGQSSGNTIYFGEGSWLTVV.

There are many counts of this clone. The genes are TRBV11-2 and TRBJ1-2; possible D gene TRBD1, 5 bases. CDR1 and CDR2 (germline): SGHAT, FQNNGV. The CDR3 covers 15 residues. Trimming took off 4 bases at V and 2 bases at J, with 14 bases between the two ends. The CDR3 bases are TGTGCCAGCAGCTCCTATAAAGACAGAAACTATGGCTACACCTTC. Translated: CASSSYKDRNYGYTF.